The T cell receptor beta chain under discussion was sequenced for a study of T-cell memory formation after mild COVID-19. TCRdb re-analysed the 5' RACE reads in MiXCR, keeping a single row per CDR3 protein. The sample holds roughly 340,000 distinct CDR3 sequences, roughly 20% seen once. With 2 bases removed from V and 2 bases from J, the gap between germline ends came to 7 bases. This CDR3 spans 13 amino acids. From germline, CDR1 is MNHEY and CDR2 SMNVEV (reference sequence). The chain links TRBV27 to TRBJ2-7; no firm D call. Sample: PBMCs or a T cell subset sorted from them (not recorded which). The receptor was isolated from a man aged 18 to 30 who had mild COVID-19 (a few samples of this study predate the infection). Cell type and time point are not known. This CDR3 is CASSLGATYEQYF. CDR3 in DNA: TGTGCCAGCAGTTTAGGAGCAACCTACGAGCAGTACTTC.